One and the same sample provided the 13 T cell receptor beta chains below, sequenced in a study of shared clonotypes between healthy human individuals. Repertoires were generated with immunoSEQ multiplex PCR, while TCRdb's copy carries only in-frame clones and drops some. The sample yields around 1.5 million clones, roughly 98% seen once. The material sequenced was naive CD4+ T cells sorted from blood. Subset specified: CD45RA+ positively selected. These receptor sequences come from a man aged 25-45 years in good health.

This sequence joins TRBV14 and TRBJ2-3; 10 bases match TRBD1. Germline V gene sequence: CDR1 SGHDN, CDR2 FVKESK. V was pared by 4 bases and J by 4 bases, with 8 bases of the junction left unmatched. CDR3 size: 16 residues. The CDR3 region is CASSRLPGQGSDTQYF. CDR3 DNA sequence: TGTGCCAGCAGCCGGCTCCCGGGACAGGGGTCAGATACGCAGTATTTT.

V is TRBV19 and J is TRBJ2-2; the D gene could be TRBD1 or TRBD2 (5 bases each). V was cut by 7 bases and J by 7 bases, with 16 bases left in between. The V gene's germline CDR1 is LNHDA and CDR2 SQIVND (reference sequence). The CDR3 is made up of 14 amino acids. CDR3 sequence: CASKRVQGIGELFF. The CDR3 nucleotides read TGTGCCAGTAAGAGGGTCCAGGGAATCGGGGAGCTGTTTTTT.

About this clone itself: Other DNA variants within this sample encode the same CDR3. J is TRBJ2-7 and V is TRBV10-1; D unresolved. Trimming cost V 0 bases and J 2 bases, with 8 bases left between them. The CDR3 loop spans 14 amino acids. Germline V lookup: CDR1 WNHNN, CDR2 SYGVQD (reference sequence). In DNA, the CDR3 is TGCGCCAGCAGTGAGTCAGGTTTACCCTACGAGCAGTACTTC. Protein: CASSESGLPYEQYF.

The genes are TRBV10-3 and TRBJ2-3; 15 nucleotides align to TRBD2. Trimming at V came to 6 bases and at J to 4 bases, leaving 5 bases not matched to a gene. Germline CDR1 ENHRY, CDR2 SYGVKD. CDR3 length equals 16 residues. The CDR3 sequence is CAIRRTSGRVADTQYF. The CDR3 DNA sequence: TGTGCCATCAGACGGACTAGCGGGAGGGTAGCAGATACGCAGTATTTT.

The chain couples TRBV2 to TRBJ2-2; D gene uncertain. Germline V lookup: CDR1 SNHLY, CDR2 FYNNEI. The V end lost 5 bases, the J end lost 6 bases, and 10 bases lay between the germline ends. CDR3 size: 13 residues. The CDR3 DNA reads TGTGCCAGCAGTCCTTCGTCCTCCGGGGAGCTGTTTTTT. Amino acids: CASSPSSSGELFF. The variable domain in full, with the rest retrieved from reference TRBV2 and TRBJ2-2, is EPEVTQTPSHQVTQMGQEVILRCVPISNHLYFYWYRQILGQKVEFLVSFYNNEISEKSEIFDDQFSVERPDGSNFTLKIRSTKLEDSAMYFCASSPSSSGELFFGEGSRLTVL.

The chain couples TRBV15 to TRBJ1-2; 8 bases are a match to TRBD1. Trimming removed 1 base from V and 2 bases from J; junction bases left unmatched: 3. The germline V gene encodes CDR1 LNHNV and CDR2 YYDKDF (reference sequence). The CDR3 loop spans 15 amino acids. CDR3 in DNA: TGTGCCACCAGCAGAGGGGACAGGCCAAACTATGGCTACACCTTC. Its translation is CATSRGDRPNYGYTF. Variable domain in full (rest from reference TRBV15 and TRBJ1-2): DAMVIQNPRYQVTQFGKPVTLSCSQTLNHNVMYWYQQKSSQAPKLLFHYYDKDFNNEADTPDNFQSRRPNTSFCFLDIRSPGLGDTAMYLCATSRGDRPNYGYTFGSGTRLTVV.

CDR3 DNA: TGTGCCATCAGTGAGTCGGCAGGCTTTTCCTACGAGCAGTACTTC. The encoded protein is CAISESAGFSYEQYF. The chain combines TRBV10-3 with TRBJ2-7; D remains unclear. The ends were cut back, 0 bases at V and 1 base at J, with 10 bases in the middle. The CDR3 loop spans 15 amino acids. Germline CDR1 is ENHRY and CDR2 is SYGVKD.

The J gene is TRBJ2-6, the V gene TRBV18; 7 positions agree with TRBD2. The junction had 9 bases not matched to a gene; V was cut back by 4 bases and J by 0 bases. The CDR3 has 18 residues. The germline CDR1 and CDR2 sequences are KGHSH and LQKENI. The CDR3 coding sequence is TGTGCCAGCTCACTCAAAGCGGGACCAAACTCTGGGGCCAACGTCCTGACTTTC. It codes for CASSLKAGPNSGANVLTF.

The V call is TRBV4-3, the J call TRBJ2-4, with 11 bases aligning to TRBD2. The CDR3 contains 19 residues. Per the germline V gene, CDR1 is LGHNA and CDR2 is YSLEER. V trimming: 4 bases; J trimming: 7 bases; junction bases outside the gene matches: 18. The chain's CDR3 is CASSPFVTSGRGFGNIQYF. In DNA form, the CDR3 reads TGCGCCAGCAGCCCCTTCGTAACTAGCGGGAGAGGTTTTGGGAACATTCAGTACTTC.

Concerning this clone: The same CDR3 also results from other DNA sequences found in this sample. The CDR3 protein is CSAQGYNEQFF. The CDR3, as DNA: TGCAGTGCACAGGGTTACAATGAGCAGTTCTTC. The chain recombines TRBV20-1 with TRBJ2-1, with D possibly TRBD1 on 6 matching bases. Trimming left V 6 bases short and J 4 bases short, with 7 bases between. The CDR3 is 11 residues long. Germline V gene sequence: CDR1 DFQATT, CDR2 SNEGSKA (reference sequence).

For this clone: Other nucleotide sequences in the sample specify the same CDR3. This chain joins TRBV19 and TRBJ2-6; D not resolved. Trimming left V 1 base short and J 3 bases short, with 1 base between. Germline values: CDR1 LNHDA, CDR2 SQIVND (reference sequence). This CDR3 has 13 amino acids. The CDR3 loop reads CASSIGGANVLTF. The CDR3 bases are TGTGCCAGTAGTATAGGTGGGGCCAACGTCCTGACTTTC.

This chain joins TRBV6-4 and TRBJ2-3; 7 bases are shared with TRBD2. V shed 8 bases and J 1 base; nucleotides not matched to a gene: 3. Per the germline V gene, CDR1 is MRHNA and CDR2 is SNTAGT. There are 13 residues in the CDR3. CDR3 DNA sequence: TGTGCCAGCTCTAGCGGACGCACAGATACGCAGTATTTT. It yields the protein CASSSGRTDTQYF.

The rearrangement links TRBV11-2 to TRBJ2-7; D possibly corresponds to TRBD1 (6 bases). In germline, CDR1 is SGHAT, CDR2 FQNNGV. V was pared by 5 bases and J by 9 bases, with 17 bases between. This CDR3 has 13 amino acids. The CDR3 here is CASSIDYPRGQYF. The CDR3, as DNA: TGTGCCAGCAGCATCGACTACCCCAGGGGGCAGTACTTC.